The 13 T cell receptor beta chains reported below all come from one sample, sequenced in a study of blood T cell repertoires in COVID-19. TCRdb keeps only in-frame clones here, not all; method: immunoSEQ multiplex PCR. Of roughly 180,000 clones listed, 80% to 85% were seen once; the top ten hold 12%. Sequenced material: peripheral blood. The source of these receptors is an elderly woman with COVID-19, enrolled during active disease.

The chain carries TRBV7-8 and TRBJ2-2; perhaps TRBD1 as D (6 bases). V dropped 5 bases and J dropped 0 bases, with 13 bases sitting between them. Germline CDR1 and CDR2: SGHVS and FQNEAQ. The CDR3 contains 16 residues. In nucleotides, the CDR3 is TGTGCCAGCAGCGTCAACAGGGTACCGAACACCGGGGAGCTGTTTTTT. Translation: CASSVNRVPNTGELFF.

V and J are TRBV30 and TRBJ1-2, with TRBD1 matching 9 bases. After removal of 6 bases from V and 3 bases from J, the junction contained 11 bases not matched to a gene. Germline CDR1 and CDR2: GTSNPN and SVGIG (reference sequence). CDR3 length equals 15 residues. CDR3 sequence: CACFPRDRAYYGYTF. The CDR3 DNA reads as TGTGCCTGCTTCCCCCGGGACAGGGCGTACTATGGCTACACCTTC.

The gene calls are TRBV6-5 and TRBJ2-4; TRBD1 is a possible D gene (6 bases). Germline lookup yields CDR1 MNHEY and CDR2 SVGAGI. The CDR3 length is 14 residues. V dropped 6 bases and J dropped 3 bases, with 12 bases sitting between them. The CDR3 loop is CASSQQGVKNIQYF. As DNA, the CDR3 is TGTGCCAGCAGCCAACAGGGAGTCAAAAACATTCAGTACTTC.

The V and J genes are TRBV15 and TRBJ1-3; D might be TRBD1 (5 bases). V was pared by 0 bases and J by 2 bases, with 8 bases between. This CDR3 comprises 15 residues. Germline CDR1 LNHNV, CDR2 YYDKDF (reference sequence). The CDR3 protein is CATSRDLGPGNTIYF. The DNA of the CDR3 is TGTGCCACCAGCAGAGATTTGGGGCCTGGAAACACCATATATTTT.

CDR3 DNA sequence: TGTGCCAGCTCCCCGACTGTCTATGGCTACACCTTC. Translating it yields CASSPTVYGYTF. The J gene is TRBJ1-2, the V gene TRBV12-3 or TRBV12-4; D gene uncertain. The ends were cut back, 8 bases at V and 4 bases at J, with 11 bases in the middle. CDR3 size: 12 residues.

The CDR3 DNA is TGTGCCAGCAGCCAACCTAAAGCTCGCCAAGAGACCCAGTACTTC. Translated: CASSQPKARQETQYF. The chain recombines TRBV4-2 with TRBJ2-5; D unresolved. V was cut by 2 bases and J by 1 base, with 11 bases left in between. The CDR3 is made up of 15 amino acids. Germline loops: CDR1 LGHNA, CDR2 YNFKEQ.

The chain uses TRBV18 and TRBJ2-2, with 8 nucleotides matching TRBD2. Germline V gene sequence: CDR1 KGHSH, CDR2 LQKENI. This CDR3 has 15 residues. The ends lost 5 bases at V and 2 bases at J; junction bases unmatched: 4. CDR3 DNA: TGTGCCAGCTCAAGGGTAGCGGGAAACACCGGGGAGCTGTTTTTT. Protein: CASSRVAGNTGELFF. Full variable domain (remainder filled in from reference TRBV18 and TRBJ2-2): NAGVMQNPRHLVRRRGQEARLRCSPMKGHSHVYWYRQLPEEGLKFMVYLQKENIIDESGMPKERFSAEFPKEGPSILRIQQVVRGDSAAYFCASSRVAGNTGELFFGEGSRLTVL.

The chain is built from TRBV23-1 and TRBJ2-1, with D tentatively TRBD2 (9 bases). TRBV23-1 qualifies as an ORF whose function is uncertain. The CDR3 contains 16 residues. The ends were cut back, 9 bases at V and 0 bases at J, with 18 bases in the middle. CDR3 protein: CARGGGDRSSYNEQFF. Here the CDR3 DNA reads TGCGCCAGAGGCGGGGGGGACAGGAGCTCCTACAATGAGCAGTTCTTC.

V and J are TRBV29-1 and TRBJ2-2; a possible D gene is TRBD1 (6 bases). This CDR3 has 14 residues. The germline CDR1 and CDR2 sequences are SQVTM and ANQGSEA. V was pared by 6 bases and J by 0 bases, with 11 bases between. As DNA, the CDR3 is TGCAGCGTCCAGGGGTCTGCGAACACCGGGGAGCTGTTTTTT. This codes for CSVQGSANTGELFF.

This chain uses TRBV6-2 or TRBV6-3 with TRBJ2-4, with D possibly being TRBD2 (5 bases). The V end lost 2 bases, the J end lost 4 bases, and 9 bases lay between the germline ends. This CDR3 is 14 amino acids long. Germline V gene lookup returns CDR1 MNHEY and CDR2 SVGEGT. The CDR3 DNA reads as TGTGCCAGCAGTTACGAGGGCAGTAAAAACATTCAGTACTTC. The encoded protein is CASSYEGSKNIQYF.

The CDR3 is CASNRDRLAKNIQYF. CDR3 sequence (DNA): TGTGCCAGCAACCGGGACAGACTAGCCAAAAACATTCAGTACTTC. This chain uses TRBV2 with TRBJ2-4; 7 bases map to TRBD1. Unmatched junction bases numbered 6, after V lost 7 bases and J lost 0 bases. This CDR3 has 15 amino acids. From germline, CDR1 is SNHLY and CDR2 FYNNEI.

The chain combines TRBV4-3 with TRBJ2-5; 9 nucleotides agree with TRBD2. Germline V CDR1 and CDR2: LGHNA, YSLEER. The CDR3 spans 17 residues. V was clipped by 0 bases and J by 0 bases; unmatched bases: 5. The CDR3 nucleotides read TGCGCCAGCAGCCAAGATAACAGCGGGGGGAACCAAGAGACCCAGTACTTC. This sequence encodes CASSQDNSGGNQETQYF.

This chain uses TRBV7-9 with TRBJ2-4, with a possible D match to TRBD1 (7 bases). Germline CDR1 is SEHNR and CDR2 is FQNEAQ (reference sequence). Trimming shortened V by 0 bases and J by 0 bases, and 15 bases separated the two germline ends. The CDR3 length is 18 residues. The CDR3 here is CASSLAGYRGLAKNIQYF. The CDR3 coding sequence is TGTGCCAGCAGCTTAGCAGGGTACAGGGGACTAGCCAAAAACATTCAGTACTTC.